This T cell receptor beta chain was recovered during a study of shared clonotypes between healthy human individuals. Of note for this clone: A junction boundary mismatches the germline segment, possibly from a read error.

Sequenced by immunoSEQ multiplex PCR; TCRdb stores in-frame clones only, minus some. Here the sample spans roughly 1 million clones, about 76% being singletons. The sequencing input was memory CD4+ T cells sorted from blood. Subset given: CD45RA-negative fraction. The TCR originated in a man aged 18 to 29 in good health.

The CDR3 DNA sequence: TGTGCTAGCAGCCGTGGGAGTAATCAGCCCCAGCATTTT. This gives the protein CASSRGSNQPQHF. The chain uses TRBV7-7 and TRBJ1-5; D not certain. Germline values: CDR1 SSHAT, CDR2 FNYEAQ (reference sequence). CDR3 length equals 13 residues.